This T cell receptor beta chain was sequenced for a study of blood T cell repertoires in COVID-19. Background on the study: Acute and convalescent COVID-19 samples came from the United States, Italy and Spain. PBMCs, B-cell-depleted T cells, or T cells were the source of the cDNA or gDNA that made up the material.

This CDR3 is built from 14 residues. Trimming cost V 2 bases and J 13 bases; bases outside gene matches: 6. In germline, CDR1 is KGHSH, CDR2 LQKENI. In the study's own analysis: Nucleated cell number was recorded as an estimate derived from reference gene primer amplification. Profiled with immunoSEQ multiplex PCR; TCRdb holds only in-frame clones, not every one. V, J and clone size were drawn from that table, and D and trimming were deduced from the DNA. Among around 83,000 clones, 75% to 90% were seen once, and the ten largest hold approximately 15%. The J gene is TRBJ2-1, the V gene TRBV18, with TRBD2 identical over 12 bases. This receptor was obtained from a man between 65 and 79 years old with active or convalescent COVID-19. Sequencing input: peripheral blood. Here the CDR3 DNA reads TGTGCCAGCTCACCATCTAGCGGGAGGGCCCGACAGTTCTTC. This gives the protein CASSPSSGRARQFF.